This T cell receptor beta chain was identified in a study of blood T cell repertoires in COVID-19. Measured with immunoSEQ multiplex PCR; TCRdb has only the in-frame clones, and not every one. The sample holds approximately 220,000 clones, 80% to 90% seen once. V lost 7 bases to trimming and J lost 0 bases, with 9 bases between them. The germline V gene has CDR1 SNHLY and CDR2 FYNNEI. The CDR3 consists of 13 residues. The rearrangement uses TRBV2 and TRBJ2-5, with a possible D match to TRBD1 (5 bases). Sequenced input: peripheral blood. This TCR was sampled from an older woman who had recovered from COVID-19. Written as DNA, the CDR3 is TGTGCCAGCAATCTCAGGGACCAAGAGACCCAGTACTTC. Protein product: CASNLRDQETQYF.